A single sample is the source of the 27 T cell receptor beta chains below, sequenced in a study of T cell responses to AZD1222 COVID-19 vaccine. Repertoires were generated with immunoSEQ multiplex PCR, while TCRdb's copy carries only in-frame clones and drops some. The sample has about 84,000 clones; 70% to 90% are singletons. The sample consisted of peripheral blood, taken 28 days after the second AZD1222 dose. All receptors derive from an adult who received the AZD1222 COVID-19 vaccine.

This chain joins TRBV5-5 and TRBJ1-4; D is unresolved. Trimming cost V 0 bases and J 0 bases, with 6 bases left between them. Germline V gives CDR1 SGHKS, CDR2 YYEKEE (reference sequence). The CDR3 is 15 amino acids. The CDR3 bases are TGTGCCAGCAGCTTGGTAACAGCAACTAATGAAAAACTGTTTTTT. It encodes CASSLVTATNEKLFF.

The chain has TRBV5-1 and TRBJ2-3; TRBD1 matches 7 bases. The CDR3 is 14 residues long. Germline V gene lookup returns CDR1 SGHRS and CDR2 YFSETQ. V trimming: 6 bases; J trimming: 0 bases; junction bases outside the gene matches: 4. The CDR3 coding sequence is TGCGCCAGCATGGCAGGGGGAAGCACAGATACGCAGTATTTT. It is translated as CASMAGGSTDTQYF.

V is TRBV7-9 and J is TRBJ1-1; D is uncertain. Germline V lookup: CDR1 SEHNR, CDR2 FQNEAQ (reference sequence). The CDR3 has 14 residues. V lost 8 bases and J lost 2, with 15 bases in between. The CDR3 sequence is CASGLRHLNTEAFF. The CDR3 bases are TGTGCCAGCGGGCTCCGACACCTAAACACTGAAGCTTTCTTT.

The chain links TRBV7-2 to TRBJ1-1; D perhaps matches TRBD1 (5 bases). In germline, CDR1 is SGHTA, CDR2 FQGNSA. The CDR3 extends over 14 amino acids. V was shortened by 2 bases and J by 0 bases, with 7 bases between the two germline ends. In DNA, the CDR3 is TGTGCCAGCAGCTTAACGACAGTGAACACTGAAGCTTTCTTT. It translates to CASSLTTVNTEAFF.

The rearrangement links TRBV24-1 to TRBJ1-2, with 9 bases lining up with TRBD1. The CDR3 runs to 15 residues. Trimming removed 3 bases from V and 5 bases from J; junction bases left unmatched: 6. Per the germline V gene, CDR1 is KGHDR and CDR2 is SFDVKD. The CDR3 region is CATSDPGQGTYGYTF. The CDR3 nucleotides read TGTGCCACCAGTGATCCGGGACAGGGCACATATGGCTACACCTTC.

CDR3 region: CASSLRGRVLNTEAFF. The DNA of the CDR3 is TGTGCCAGCAGTCTCCGGGGTAGGGTTCTGAACACTGAAGCTTTCTTT. The chain uses TRBV27 and TRBJ1-1; D remains unclear. V was clipped by 5 bases and J by 0 bases, with 16 bases between them. Looked up from germline, CDR1 is MNHEY and CDR2 is SMNVEV (reference sequence). This CDR3 comprises 16 residues.

This clone was recorded a few times. The genes are TRBV5-1 and TRBJ2-7; D remains unclear. This CDR3 spans 11 amino acids. The germline V gene encodes CDR1 SGHRS and CDR2 YFSETQ. V was trimmed by 0 bases and J by 4 bases, leaving 2 bases between them. CDR3 loop: CASSLGYEQYF. Here the CDR3 DNA reads TGCGCCAGCAGCTTGGGTTACGAGCAGTACTTC.

The chain carries TRBV2 and TRBJ1-2; TRBD1 might be the D (6 bases). The CDR3 has 14 amino acids. The V gene's germline CDR1 is SNHLY and CDR2 FYNNEI. V shed 2 bases and J shed 8 bases, with 15 bases lying between them. The CDR3 coding sequence is TGTGCCAGCAGTGAATACGTCAGACAGGAGGGCTACACCTTC. This codes for CASSEYVRQEGYTF.

The chain couples TRBV19 to TRBJ1-1, with TRBD1 as a possible D gene (6 bases). This CDR3 has 14 amino acids. Per germline, CDR1 LNHDA and CDR2 SQIVND (reference sequence). The V gene lost 5 bases and the J gene lost 4 bases, with 14 bases spanning the gap. Here the CDR3 reads CASSFTGMGTEAFF. The DNA of the CDR3 is TGTGCCAGTAGTTTCACAGGGATGGGCACTGAAGCTTTCTTT.

The chain carries TRBV7-2 and TRBJ1-1; D perhaps matches TRBD1 (6 bases). V was clipped by 0 bases and J by 0 bases, with 14 bases between them. From germline, CDR1 is SGHTA and CDR2 FQGNSA. The CDR3 totals 17 residues. CDR3 sequence (DNA): TGTGCCAGCAGCTTAGCGCACGCAGGGGTGGTGAACACTGAAGCTTTCTTT. Translation: CASSLAHAGVVNTEAFF.

There are a few counts of this clone. The rearrangement links TRBV11-2 to TRBJ2-1; D ambiguous. V lost 5 bases and J 0 bases, leaving 11 bases between the germline ends. Germline values: CDR1 SGHAT, CDR2 FQNNGV. CDR3 length equals 15 residues. CDR3 sequence: CASSARISSYNEQFF. The CDR3 nucleotides are TGTGCCAGCAGCGCTAGGATATCCTCCTACAATGAGCAGTTCTTC.

The rearrangement uses TRBV7-2 and TRBJ2-7; D gene unclear. The CDR3 totals 15 residues. CDR1 and CDR2 from the germline V gene are SGHTA and FQGNSA. Trimming left V 2 bases short and J 0 bases short, with 11 bases between. The CDR3 loop is CASSLMATLSYEQYF. Here the CDR3 DNA reads TGTGCCAGCAGCTTAATGGCAACTCTCTCCTACGAGCAGTACTTC.

The chain employs TRBV19 and TRBJ2-4, with D possibly called TRBD1 or TRBD2 (6 bases each). The V gene lost 3 bases and the J gene lost 10 bases, with 16 bases spanning the gap. CDR1 and CDR2 (germline): LNHDA, SQIVND (reference sequence). CDR3 length equals 14 residues. The CDR3 coding sequence is TGTGCCAGTAGTATCCAGGGGAGGCCCCAGATTCAGTACTTC. Amino acids: CASSIQGRPQIQYF.

The V and J genes are TRBV19 and TRBJ2-1, with 14 bases matching TRBD2. Germline V gives CDR1 LNHDA, CDR2 SQIVND (reference sequence). Trimming removed 6 bases from V and 7 bases from J; junction bases left unmatched: 5. CDR3 length: 15 amino acids. CDR3 DNA sequence: TGTGCCAGTAGAACCGGGACTAGCGGGGGAAATGAGCAGTTCTTC. Amino acids: CASRTGTSGGNEQFF.

The rearrangement joins TRBV5-1 to TRBJ1-4; D may be TRBD1 (6 bases). The germline CDR1 and CDR2 sequences are SGHRS and YFSETQ. V was clipped by 3 bases and J by 7 bases, with 13 bases between them. CDR3 length: 14 amino acids. The CDR3 DNA follows: TGCGCCAGCAGCTCGGACAGATCGACTGAAAAACTGTTTTTT. As protein: CASSSDRSTEKLFF.

The chain carries TRBV5-1 and TRBJ1-4; tentative D call: TRBD1 (5 bases). This CDR3 is 14 amino acids long. Trimming pared 4 bases from V and 5 bases from J, leaving 12 bases between. The germline V gene encodes CDR1 SGHRS and CDR2 YFSETQ. CDR3 amino acids: CASSPQGPNEKLFF. CDR3 coding DNA: TGCGCCAGCAGCCCTCAGGGACCCAATGAAAAACTGTTTTTT.

CDR3 nucleotide sequence: TGCGCCAGCAGCCAAGTCCCACTGACCGGGACACCGAACACTGAAGCTTTCTTT. This codes for CASSQVPLTGTPNTEAFF. V gene TRBV4-1 combines with J gene TRBJ1-1, with D possibly matching TRBD1 (6 bases). V lost 1 base, J lost 1 base, and 19 bases lay in between. There are 18 residues in the CDR3. The germline gives CDR1 MGHRA, CDR2 YSYEKL.

The chain recombines TRBV7-2 with TRBJ2-2, with D uncertain. The germline CDR1 and CDR2 sequences are SGHTA and FQGNSA. The CDR3 sequence is 13 residues long. V lost 0 bases and J lost 3, with 2 bases in between. CDR3 in amino acids: CASSLADTGELFF. In DNA form, the CDR3 reads TGTGCCAGCAGCTTAGCAGACACCGGGGAGCTGTTTTTT.

V gene TRBV11-2 combines with J gene TRBJ2-2; maybe TRBD1 (5 bases). The CDR3 spans 16 residues. Germline assignment: CDR1 SGHAT and CDR2 FQNNGV. The V gene lost 6 bases and the J gene lost 0 bases, with 14 bases spanning the gap. CDR3 loop: CASSPQGTPNTGELFF. The CDR3 coding sequence is TGTGCCAGCAGTCCTCAGGGAACCCCGAACACCGGGGAGCTGTTTTTT.

The V gene is TRBV7-8, the J gene TRBJ2-1; D ambiguous. CDR1 is SGHVS and CDR2 is FQNEAQ in the germline V gene. V lost 4 bases and J lost 5, with 9 bases in between. The CDR3 sequence is 13 residues long. The CDR3 DNA follows: TGTGCCAGCAGCTCGGACCGGAACAATGAGCAGTTCTTC. Translation: CASSSDRNNEQFF.

This clone came up once. The chain joins TRBV7-2 to TRBJ2-1, with TRBD2 matching 7 bases. With 7 bases clipped from V and 6 bases from J, the junction kept 12 bases outside the gene matches. The CDR3 is made up of 15 amino acids. Germline-derived CDR1 and CDR2 are SGHTA and FQGNSA. The CDR3 nucleotides read TGTGCCAGCACCGCCGCGGGCAGGGAGGGCAATGAGCAGTTCTTC. Encoded protein: CASTAAGREGNEQFF. The whole variable domain, filled in from reference TRBV7-2 and TRBJ2-1, reads GAGVSQSPSNKVTEKGKDVELRCDPISGHTALYWYRQSLGQGLEFLIYFQGNSAPDKSGLPSDRFSAERTGGSVSTLTIQRTQQEDSAVYLCASTAAGREGNEQFFGPGTRLTVL.

This chain links TRBV27 with TRBJ1-1; D gene uncertain. In germline, CDR1 is MNHEY, CDR2 SMNVEV (reference sequence). CDR3 length: 14 amino acids. Trimming removed 5 bases at V and 5 bases at J, with 15 bases between. The CDR3: CASSPGDLRTEAFF. The CDR3 DNA reads TGTGCCAGCAGTCCTGGTGACCTGAGGACTGAAGCTTTCTTT.

The chain joins TRBV4-1 to TRBJ2-1; possible D gene TRBD1, 5 bases. This CDR3 spans 17 amino acids. V was trimmed by 0 bases and J by 0 bases, leaving 12 bases between them. Germline-derived CDR1 and CDR2 are MGHRA and YSYEKL. CDR3 DNA sequence: TGCGCCAGCAGCCAAGAGTCAGGGCCAGGCTCCTACAATGAGCAGTTCTTC. Protein: CASSQESGPGSYNEQFF.

The chain combines TRBV10-1 with TRBJ2-1, with a possible D match to TRBD1 (6 bases). CDR1 and CDR2 (germline): WNHNN, SYGVQD (reference sequence). Deletions cut 4 bases from V and 8 bases from J, with 18 bases between. The CDR3 contains 15 residues. The CDR3 DNA reads TGCGCCAGCAGTGTGACCCTCATCAGGGGCCATGAGCAGTTCTTC. This encodes CASSVTLIRGHEQFF.

The chain carries TRBV5-1 and TRBJ1-6, with TRBD1 matching over 8 bases. The CDR3 has 15 amino acids. V shed 2 bases and J 9 bases; nucleotides not matched to a gene: 7. In germline, CDR1 is SGHRS, CDR2 YFSETQ. CDR3 coding DNA: TGCGCCAGCAGCTTCTCTTATGACAGGGGTTCACCCCTCCACTTT. The encoded protein is CASSFSYDRGSPLHF.

The chain links TRBV10-3 to TRBJ1-4, with D maybe TRBD1 (5 bases). CDR1 ENHRY and CDR2 SYGVKD come from the germline V gene. The V end lost 4 bases, the J end lost 7 bases, and 7 bases lay between the germline ends. The CDR3 covers 12 residues. The CDR3 DNA reads as TGTGCCATCAGTGGGAGGGGTGAAAAACTGTTTTTT. It is translated as CAISGRGEKLFF.

CDR3 in amino acids: CASSYGSGREGWELFF. DNA for the CDR3: TGTGCCAGCAGTTACGGGTCGGGGCGCGAGGGTTGGGAGCTGTTTTTT. V usage is TRBV6-5 and J usage is TRBJ2-2; D possibly matches TRBD1 or TRBD2 (5 bases each). The CDR3 has 16 amino acids. Trimming left V 2 bases short and J 9 bases short, with 19 bases between. Germline V gene lookup returns CDR1 MNHEY and CDR2 SVGAGI.